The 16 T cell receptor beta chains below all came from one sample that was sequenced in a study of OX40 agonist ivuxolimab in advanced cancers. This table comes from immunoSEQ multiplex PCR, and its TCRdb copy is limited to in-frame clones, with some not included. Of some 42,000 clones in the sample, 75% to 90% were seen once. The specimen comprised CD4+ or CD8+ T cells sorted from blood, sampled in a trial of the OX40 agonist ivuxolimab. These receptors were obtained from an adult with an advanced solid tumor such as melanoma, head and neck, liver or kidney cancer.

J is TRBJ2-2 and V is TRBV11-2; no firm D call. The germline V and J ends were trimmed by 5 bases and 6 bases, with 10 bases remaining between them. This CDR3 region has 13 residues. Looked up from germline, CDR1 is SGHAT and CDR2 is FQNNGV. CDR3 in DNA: TGTGCCAGCAGCATAGTCGGTGCCGGGGAGCTGTTTTTT. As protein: CASSIVGAGELFF.

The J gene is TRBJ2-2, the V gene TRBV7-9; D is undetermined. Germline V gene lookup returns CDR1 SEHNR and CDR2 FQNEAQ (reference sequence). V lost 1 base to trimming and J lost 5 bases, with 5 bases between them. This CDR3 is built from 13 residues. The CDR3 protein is CASSLVQTGELFF. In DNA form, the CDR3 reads TGTGCCAGCAGCTTAGTTCAGACCGGGGAGCTGTTTTTT. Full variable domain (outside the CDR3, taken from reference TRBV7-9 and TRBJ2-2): DTGVSQNPRHKITKRGQNVTFRCDPISEHNRLYWYRQTLGQGPEFLTYFQNEAQLEKSRLLSDRFSAERPKGSFSTLEIQRTEQGDSAMYLCASSLVQTGELFFGEGSRLTVL.

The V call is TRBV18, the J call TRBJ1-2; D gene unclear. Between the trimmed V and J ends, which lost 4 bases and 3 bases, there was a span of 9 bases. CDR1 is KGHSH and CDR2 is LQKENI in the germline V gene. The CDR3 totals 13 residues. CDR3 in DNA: TGTGCCAGCTCACGTTCGCAGGACTATGGCTACACCTTC. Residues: CASSRSQDYGYTF.

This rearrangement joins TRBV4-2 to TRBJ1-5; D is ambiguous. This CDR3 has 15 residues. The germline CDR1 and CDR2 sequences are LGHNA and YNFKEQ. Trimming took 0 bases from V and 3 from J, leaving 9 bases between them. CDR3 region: CASSQDLRNNQPQHF. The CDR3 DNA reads TGTGCCAGCAGCCAAGATCTGCGAAACAATCAGCCCCAGCATTTT.

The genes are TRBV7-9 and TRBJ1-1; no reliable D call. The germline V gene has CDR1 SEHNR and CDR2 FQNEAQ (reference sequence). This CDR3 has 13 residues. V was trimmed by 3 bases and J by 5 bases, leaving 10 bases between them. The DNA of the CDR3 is TGTGCCAGCAGCTTTGGACGGCCGACTGAAGCTTTCTTT. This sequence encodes CASSFGRPTEAFF.

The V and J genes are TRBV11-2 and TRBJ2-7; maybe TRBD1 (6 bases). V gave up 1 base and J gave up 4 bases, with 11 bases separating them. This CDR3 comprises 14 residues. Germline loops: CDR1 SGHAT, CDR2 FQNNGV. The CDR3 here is CASSLAGQPYEQYV. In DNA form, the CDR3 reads TGTGCCAGCAGCTTAGCGGGACAACCGTACGAGCAGTACGTC.

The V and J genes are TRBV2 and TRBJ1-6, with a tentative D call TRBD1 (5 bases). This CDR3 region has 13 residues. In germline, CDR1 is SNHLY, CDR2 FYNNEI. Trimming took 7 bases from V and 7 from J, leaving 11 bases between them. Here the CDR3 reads CASNRDGNSPLHF. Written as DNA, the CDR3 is TGTGCCAGCAATAGGGACGGAAATTCACCCCTCCACTTT.

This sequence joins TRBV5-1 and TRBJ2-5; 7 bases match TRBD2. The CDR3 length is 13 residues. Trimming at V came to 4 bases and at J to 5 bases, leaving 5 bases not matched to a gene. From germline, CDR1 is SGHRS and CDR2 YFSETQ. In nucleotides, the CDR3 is TGCGCCAGCAGCCTCCTGGGGGGGGAGACCCAGTACTTC. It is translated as CASSLLGGETQYF.

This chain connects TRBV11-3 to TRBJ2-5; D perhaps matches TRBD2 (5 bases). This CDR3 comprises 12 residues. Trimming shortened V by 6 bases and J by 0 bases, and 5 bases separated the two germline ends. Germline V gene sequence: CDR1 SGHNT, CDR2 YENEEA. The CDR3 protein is CASREDQETQYF. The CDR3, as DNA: TGTGCCAGCAGGGAGGACCAAGAGACCCAGTACTTC.

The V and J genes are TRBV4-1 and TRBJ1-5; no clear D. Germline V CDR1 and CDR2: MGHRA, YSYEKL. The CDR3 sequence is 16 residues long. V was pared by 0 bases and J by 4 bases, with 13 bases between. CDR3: CASSQEGRNLNQPQHF. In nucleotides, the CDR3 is TGCGCCAGCAGCCAAGAGGGCAGAAATTTAAATCAGCCCCAGCATTTT.

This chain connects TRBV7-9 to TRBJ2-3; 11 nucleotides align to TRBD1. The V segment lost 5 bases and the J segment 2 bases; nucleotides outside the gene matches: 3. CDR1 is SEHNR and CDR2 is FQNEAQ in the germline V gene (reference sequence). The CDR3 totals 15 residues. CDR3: CASSGTGGDTDTQYF. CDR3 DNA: TGTGCCAGCAGCGGGACAGGGGGGGACACAGATACGCAGTATTTT.

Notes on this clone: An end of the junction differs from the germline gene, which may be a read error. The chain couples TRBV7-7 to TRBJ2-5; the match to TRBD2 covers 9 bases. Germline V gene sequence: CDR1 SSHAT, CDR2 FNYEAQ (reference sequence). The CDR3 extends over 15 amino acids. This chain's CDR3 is CASSLTGLALETQYF. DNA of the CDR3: TGTGCTAGCAGCTTAACGGGACTAGCATTGGAGACCCAGTACTTC.

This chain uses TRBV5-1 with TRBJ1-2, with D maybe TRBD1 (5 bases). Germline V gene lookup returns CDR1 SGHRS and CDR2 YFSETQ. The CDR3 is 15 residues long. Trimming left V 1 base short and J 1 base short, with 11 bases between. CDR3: CASSLYLDSNYGYTF. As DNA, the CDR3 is TGCGCCAGCAGCTTGTATCTCGACAGTAACTATGGCTACACCTTC.

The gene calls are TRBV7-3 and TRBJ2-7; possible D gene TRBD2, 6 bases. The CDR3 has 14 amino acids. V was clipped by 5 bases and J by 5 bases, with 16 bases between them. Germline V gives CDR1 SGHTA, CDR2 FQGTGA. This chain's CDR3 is CASSPTRGSDEQYF. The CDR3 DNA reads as TGTGCCAGCAGCCCTACCCGGGGGTCGGACGAGCAGTACTTC.

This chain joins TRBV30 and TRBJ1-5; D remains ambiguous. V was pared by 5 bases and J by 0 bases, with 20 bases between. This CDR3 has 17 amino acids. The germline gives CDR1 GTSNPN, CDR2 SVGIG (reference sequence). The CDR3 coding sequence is TGTGCCTGGGACCGCGGAGGAGGAGGATATAGCAATCAGCCCCAGCATTTT. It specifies CAWDRGGGGYSNQPQHF.

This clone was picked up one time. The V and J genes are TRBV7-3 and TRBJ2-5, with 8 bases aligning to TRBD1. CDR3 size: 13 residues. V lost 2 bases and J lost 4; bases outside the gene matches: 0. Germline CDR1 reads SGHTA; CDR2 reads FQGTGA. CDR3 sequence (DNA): TGTGCCAGCAGCTTAGGACAGGGAGAGACCCAGTACTTC. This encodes CASSLGQGETQYF.